Included here is one TCR beta chain sequence, with context. Its antigen remains unidentified. Data came from immunoSEQ multiplex PCR; TCRdb stores just in-frame clones and leaves some out. The sample has 110,000 or so clones; approximately 87% are singletons. The sample originates from a study of T cell responses to AZD1222 COVID-19 vaccine. Study results and limitations: Vaccine-associated CD4 TCRs spanned spike, dominant at 160-218 and 743-854. Only 5 or 6 individuals given AZD1222 were seropositive at baseline.

This CDR3 region has 16 residues. Germline assignment: CDR1 SGHRS and CDR2 YFSETQ. V gave up 4 bases and J gave up 4 bases; unmatched junction bases: 5. This sequence joins TRBV5-1 and TRBJ2-3, with 14 bases matching TRBD2. Specimen: peripheral blood, collected 28 days after the second AZD1222 dose. This TCR was sampled from an adult who received the AZD1222 COVID-19 vaccine. The CDR3 sequence: CASSPGLAGAADTQYF. The DNA for the CDR3 is TGCGCCAGCAGCCCGGGACTAGCGGGAGCTGCAGATACGCAGTATTTT.